Following are 13 T cell receptor beta chains from one sample sequenced in a study of blood T cells in healthy people across ages. A second PCR of roughly 6 to 12 cycles used a sample-barcoded 5' primer and a J-beta primer mix. Via MiXCR, TCRdb re-called the 5' RACE reads, giving one row per CDR3 protein. The sample lists roughly 410,000 distinct CDR3 sequences, about 55% occurring once. Sequenced input: blood. These receptors were obtained from a man aged 55 to 69 in good health.

This clonotype was seen once. The chain carries TRBV12-3 or TRBV12-4 and TRBJ1-1, with unresolved D. Trimming cost V 5 bases and J 4 bases, with 11 bases left between them. This CDR3 region has 13 residues. CDR3 protein: CASSPDQVTEAFF. In DNA, the CDR3 is TGTGCCAGCAGTCCAGACCAGGTCACTGAAGCTTTCTTT.

This clonotype has just one count. The chain recombines TRBV20-1 with TRBJ1-2; tentative D call: TRBD1 (6 bases). Germline V gene data show CDR1 as DFQATT and CDR2 as SNEGSKA (reference sequence). The CDR3 loop spans 11 amino acids. The V end was cut by 6 bases, the J end by 8 bases, with 13 bases between. Here the CDR3 reads CSAITGRGYTF. The CDR3 DNA is TGCAGTGCGATCACAGGGCGGGGCTACACCTTC.

Only a few counts were recorded for this clonotype. V and J are TRBV7-2 and TRBJ2-1; 9 bases agree with TRBD1. The germline V gene has CDR1 SGHTA and CDR2 FQGNSA. The CDR3 has 15 residues. Losses at the gene ends were 1 base for V and 7 bases for J; bases not matched to a gene: 5. The CDR3 nucleotides read TGTGCCAGCAGCTTAGGGTGGGGGACAGGGAATGAGCAGTTCTTC. Amino acid sequence: CASSLGWGTGNEQFF.

This clonotype occurred many times. J is TRBJ2-1 and V is TRBV7-9; 7 bases are shared with TRBD1. The CDR3 covers 15 residues. CDR1 is SEHNR, CDR2 FQNEAQ, per germline (reference sequence). V lost 5 bases, J lost 7 bases, and 11 bases stayed unmatched. CDR3 DNA: TGTGCCAGCAGCCGACCGCGTCAGGGGGAGAATGAGCAGTTCTTC. Translating gives CASSRPRQGENEQFF.

J is TRBJ2-7 and V is TRBV10-3; no clear D gene. V shed 2 bases and J shed 2 bases, with 7 bases lying between them. From germline, CDR1 is ENHRY and CDR2 SYGVKD. This CDR3 region has 13 residues. CDR3 sequence (DNA): TGTGCCATCAGTGAGAAGGCCGCCTACGAGCAGTACTTC. Residues: CAISEKAAYEQYF.

The count of this clonotype is one. The chain is built from TRBV28 and TRBJ2-7, with D perhaps assigned TRBD1 or TRBD2 (7 bases each). The J call is in doubt because the DNA end fits TRBJ2-5 better. The CDR3 length is 13 residues. Germline V gene lookup returns CDR1 MDHEN and CDR2 SYDVKM. CDR3 loop: CAGVRGGKETQYF. The CDR3 bases are TGTGCCGGGGTCAGGGGGGGGAAAGAGACCCAGTACTTC.

Many counts were recorded for this clonotype. This sequence joins TRBV5-6 and TRBJ2-1, with TRBD1 matching over 7 bases. Germline-derived CDR1 and CDR2 are SGHDT and YYEEEE. V lost 5 bases and J lost 5; bases outside the gene matches: 7. The CDR3 spans 14 residues. The CDR3 DNA is TGTGCCAGCAGACCACAGGGGCGGAACAATGAGCAGTTCTTC. Encoded protein: CASRPQGRNNEQFF.

The chain employs TRBV5-4 and TRBJ2-7; either TRBD1 or TRBD2 may fit D (6 bases each). CDR3 length: 15 amino acids. V lost 0 bases to trimming and J lost 2 bases, with 12 bases between them. Germline loops: CDR1 SGHNT, CDR2 YYREEE (reference sequence). The CDR3 DNA is TGTGCCAGCAGCTTGGCGGGGGCCCTAGCCTACGAGCAGTACTTC. As protein: CASSLAGALAYEQYF. Drawing the rest from reference TRBV5-4 and TRBJ2-7, the complete variable domain is ETGVTQSPTHLIKTRGQQVTLRCSSQSGHNTVSWYQQALGQGPQFIFQYYREEENGRGNFPPRFSGLQFPNYSSELNVNALELDDSALYLCASSLAGALAYEQYFGPGTRLTVT.

This chain links TRBV11-2 with TRBJ2-3, with 9 bases identical to TRBD2. Germline V lookup: CDR1 SGHAT, CDR2 FQNNGV. The CDR3 runs 14 residues. Trimming cost V 1 base and J 8 bases; bases outside gene matches: 4. The CDR3 sequence: CASSLGLAGTTQYF. The CDR3 DNA is TGTGCCAGCAGCTTAGGGCTAGCGGGGACTACGCAGTATTTT.

The chain employs TRBV7-3 and TRBJ2-1, with D possibly matching TRBD2 (5 bases). V dropped 1 base and J dropped 8 bases, with 12 bases sitting between them. This CDR3 contains 14 residues. Germline CDR1 reads SGHTA; CDR2 reads FQGTGA. The CDR3: CASSLRASSDEQFF. The CDR3 DNA sequence: TGTGCCAGCAGCTTAAGGGCTAGCTCCGATGAGCAGTTCTTC.

This clonotype was seen only once. The chain recombines TRBV2 with TRBJ2-3; D may correspond to TRBD1 or TRBD2 (5 bases each). Germline V gene lookup returns CDR1 SNHLY and CDR2 FYNNEI. The CDR3 is 14 residues long. V gave up 6 bases and J gave up 0 bases, with 10 bases separating them. The CDR3 spells CASSGTSSTDTQYF. The DNA for the CDR3 is TGTGCCAGCAGCGGGACGTCTAGCACAGATACGCAGTATTTT.

The chain uses TRBV4-3 and TRBJ1-2; 8 nucleotides align to TRBD1. Germline V gives CDR1 LGHNA, CDR2 YSLEER. V lost 1 base, J lost 6 bases, and 10 bases stayed unmatched. The CDR3 contains 16 residues. The CDR3 DNA follows: TGCGCCAGCAGCCAAGGTGCTCGGACAGGGTGGGATGGCTACACCTTC. The encoded protein is CASSQGARTGWDGYTF.

The V call is TRBV14, the J call TRBJ1-1; D is perhaps TRBD1 (6 bases). V was shortened by 4 bases and J by 10 bases, with 13 bases between the two germline ends. There are 12 residues in the CDR3. From germline, CDR1 is SGHDN and CDR2 FVKESK. In nucleotides, the CDR3 is TGTGCCAGCAGCCGGGAGACAGGTGGAGCTTTCTTT. It is translated as CASSRETGGAFF.